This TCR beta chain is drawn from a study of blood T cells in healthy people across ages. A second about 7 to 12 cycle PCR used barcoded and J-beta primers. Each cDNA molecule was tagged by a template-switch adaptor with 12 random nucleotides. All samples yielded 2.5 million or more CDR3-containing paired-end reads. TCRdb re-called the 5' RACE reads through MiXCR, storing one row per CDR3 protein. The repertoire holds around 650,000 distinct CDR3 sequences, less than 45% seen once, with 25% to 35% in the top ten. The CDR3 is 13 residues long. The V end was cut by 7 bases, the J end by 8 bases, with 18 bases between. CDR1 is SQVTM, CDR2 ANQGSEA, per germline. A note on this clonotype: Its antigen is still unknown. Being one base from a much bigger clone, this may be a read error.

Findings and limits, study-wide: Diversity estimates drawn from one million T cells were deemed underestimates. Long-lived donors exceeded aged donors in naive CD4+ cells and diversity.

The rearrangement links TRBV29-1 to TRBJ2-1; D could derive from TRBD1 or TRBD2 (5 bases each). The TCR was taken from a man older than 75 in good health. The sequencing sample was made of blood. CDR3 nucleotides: TGCAGCGGGGTGGGACGCCCAGGCGATGAGCAGTTCTTC. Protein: CSGVGRPGDEQFF.